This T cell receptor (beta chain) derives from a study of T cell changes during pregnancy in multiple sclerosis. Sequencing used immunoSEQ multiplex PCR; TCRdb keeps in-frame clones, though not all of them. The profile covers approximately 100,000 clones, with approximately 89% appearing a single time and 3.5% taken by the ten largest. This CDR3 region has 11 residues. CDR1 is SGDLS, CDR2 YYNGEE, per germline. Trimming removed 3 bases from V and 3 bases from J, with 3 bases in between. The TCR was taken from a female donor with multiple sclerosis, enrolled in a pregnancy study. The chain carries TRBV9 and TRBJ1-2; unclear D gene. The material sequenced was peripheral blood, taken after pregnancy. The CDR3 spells CASSADYGYTF. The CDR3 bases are TGTGCCAGCAGCGCCGACTATGGCTACACCTTC.